This is a list of T cell receptor beta chains from one sample in a study of T cell changes during pregnancy in multiple sclerosis. Some clones are missing from TCRdb's copy, which holds only in-frame ones; the method was immunoSEQ multiplex PCR. The sample consists of around 55,000 clones, 93% of them appearing once. The sequenced sample was CD8+ T cells from peripheral blood mononuclear cells, obtained in the second trimester of pregnancy. These receptors originate from a female donor with multiple sclerosis, enrolled in a pregnancy study. The CDR3 runs from the conserved cysteine through the conserved F or W. The D gene is left open where the match is weak. A row's size may be missing; if present it is once, few, many or a size class.

>NA|TRBD2|TRBV27|TRBJ2-1
CASSLIWGLAGEYNEQFF
TGTGCCAGCAGTTTAATCTGGGGACTAGCGGGAGAATACAATGAGCAGTTCTTC
>NA|TRBD1|TRBV7-9|TRBJ2-7
CASSLITGTEEEQYF
TGTGCCAGCAGCTTAATTACCGGGACAGAAGAAGAGCAGTACTTC
>NA|NA|TRBV29-1|TRBJ1-3
CSVSSLEAGNTIYF
TGCAGCGTATCCTCCCTTGAGGCTGGAAACACCATATATTTT
>NA|NA|TRBV7-2|TRBJ2-5
CASSLRSGIQETQYF
TGTGCCAGCAGCTTAAGGTCAGGAATCCAAGAGACCCAGTACTTC
>NA|NA|TRBV11-2|TRBJ1-2
CASSLDLAPRGGYGYTF
TGTGCCAGCAGCTTAGACCTCGCCCCACGCGGCGGCTATGGCTACACCTTC
>NA|TRBD1|TRBV6-1|TRBJ1-5
CASSEGDRLLDSNQPQHF
TGTGCCAGCAGTGAAGGGGACAGGCTGCTGGATAGCAATCAGCCCCAGCATTTT
>NA|NA|TRBV5-4|TRBJ1-4
CASSLQGGSEKLFF
TGTGCCAGCAGCCTCCAGGGTGGAAGCGAAAAACTGTTTTTT
>once|NA|TRBV7-9|TRBJ2-5
CASSLTGGGETQYF
TGTGCCAGCAGTCTTACTGGGGGCGGAGAGACCCAGTACTTC
>NA|NA|TRBV15|TRBJ2-1
CATSRDRQSPNEQFF
TGTGCCACCAGCAGAGATCGACAGTCCCCTAATGAGCAGTTCTTC
>NA|TRBD1|TRBV7-9|TRBJ2-2
CASRKTGDTGELFF
TGTGCCAGCAGGAAAACAGGGGACACCGGGGAGCTGTTTTTT
>NA|NA|TRBV7-2|TRBJ2-1
CASRRQAPDNEQFF
TGTGCCAGCAGAAGACAGGCTCCGGACAATGAGCAGTTCTTC
>NA|TRBD1|TRBV27|TRBJ1-5
CASSFYRGPNQPQHF
TGTGCCAGCAGTTTTTACAGGGGGCCGAATCAGCCCCAGCATTTT
>NA|NA|TRBV5-1|TRBJ2-7
CASSLVDSYEQYF
TGCGCCAGCAGCTTGGTGGACAGCTACGAGCAGTACTTC
>once|TRBD1|TRBV2|TRBJ2-3
CASSARAGGGEDTQYF
TGTGCCAGCAGTGCCCGGGCAGGGGGCGGCGAAGATACGCAGTATTTT
>NA|NA|TRBV5-1|TRBJ1-1
CASSFRGLGMNTEAFF
TGCGCCAGCAGCTTCAGGGGATTGGGGATGAACACTGAAGCTTTCTTT
>NA|NA|TRBV18|TRBJ1-1
CASSLDIAEAFF
TGTGCCAGCTCATTGGACATTGCTGAAGCTTTCTTT
>NA|NA|TRBV7-9|TRBJ1-1
CASTPGLRNTEAFF
TGTGCCAGCACCCCCGGGTTGAGGAACACTGAAGCTTTCTTT
>few|TRBD2|TRBV28|TRBJ2-1
CASSPTTRLAGEADEQFF
TGTGCCAGCAGCCCCACTACCCGACTAGCGGGAGAGGCGGATGAGCAGTTCTTC
>NA|TRBD2|TRBV9|TRBJ2-7
CASSVGGGLRDEQYF
TGTGCCAGCAGCGTAGGCGGGGGGCTGAGGGACGAGCAGTACTTC
>NA|TRBD2|TRBV30|TRBJ2-1
CAWSLGSGRAYEQFF
TGTGCCTGGAGTCTCGGTAGCGGGAGGGCCTATGAGCAGTTCTTC
>NA|TRBD1|TRBV27|TRBJ2-7
CASSLITGGNEQYF
TGTGCCAGCAGTTTAATTACAGGGGGGAACGAGCAGTACTTC
>NA|NA|TRBV7-6|TRBJ2-7
CASSLAFRSYEQYF
TGTGCCAGCAGCTTAGCGTTCAGATCCTACGAGCAGTACTTC
>NA|TRBD2|TRBV5-1|TRBJ2-2
CASSPVAGPDTGELFF
TGCGCCAGCAGCCCCGTAGCGGGGCCTGACACCGGGGAGCTGTTTTTT
>NA|TRBD1|TRBV11-2|TRBJ2-3
CASSLVGQGDTQYF
TGTGCCAGCAGCTTAGTCGGACAGGGTGATACGCAGTATTTT
>NA|NA|TRBV15|TRBJ1-2
CATSAKRGTRGLGYTF
TGTGCCACCAGCGCCAAAAGGGGGACCCGGGGCCTCGGCTACACCTTC
>NA|TRBD2|TRBV7-9|TRBJ2-7
CASGMSERGIYEQYF
TGTGCCAGTGGGATGTCGGAGCGGGGGATCTACGAGCAGTACTTC
>once|TRBD1|TRBV2|TRBJ2-6
CASSGRLTGGVHVLTF
TGTGCCAGCAGTGGACGCTTAACAGGGGGCGTTCACGTCCTGACTTTC
>NA|NA|TRBV6-1|TRBJ1-1
CASGLRQLNTEAFF
TGTGCCAGCGGCCTACGACAGTTGAACACTGAAGCTTTCTTT
>NA|NA|TRBV2|TRBJ1-1
CASSATSGPEAFF
TGTGCCAGCAGTGCAACATCTGGCCCTGAAGCTTTCTTT
>NA|TRBD2|TRBV14|TRBJ2-7
CASSQGGRGSYEQYF
TGTGCCAGCAGCCAAGGCGGGAGAGGCTCCTACGAGCAGTACTTC
>NA|TRBD1|TRBV12-5|TRBJ2-1
CASGLAGQIYNEQFF
TGTGCTAGTGGTTTGGCGGGACAGATATACAATGAGCAGTTCTTC
>NA|NA|TRBV7-8|TRBJ2-2
CASSPTGNTGELFF
TGTGCCAGCAGCCCGACAGGGAACACCGGGGAGCTGTTTTTT
>NA|TRBD2|TRBV4-2|TRBJ2-7
CASRALAGGPTDEQYF
TGTGCCAGCCGGGCGCTAGCGGGGGGGCCAACCGACGAGCAGTACTTC
>NA|NA|TRBV18|TRBJ1-5
CASSPEGGGVEPQHF
TGTGCCAGCTCACCAGAAGGTGGAGGGGTCGAGCCCCAGCATTTT
>NA|TRBD2|TRBV9|TRBJ2-1
CASSVEGSGADEQFF
TGTGCCAGCAGCGTAGAAGGTAGCGGGGCCGATGAGCAGTTCTTC
>once|TRBD1|TRBV9|TRBJ2-2
CASTLGQGSAGELFF
TGTGCCAGCACCTTAGGACAGGGGAGCGCCGGGGAGCTGTTTTTT
>NA|NA|TRBV6-6|TRBJ2-1
CASRPRVGSGEQFF
TGTGCCAGCAGGCCCAGGGTAGGTTCGGGTGAGCAGTTCTTC